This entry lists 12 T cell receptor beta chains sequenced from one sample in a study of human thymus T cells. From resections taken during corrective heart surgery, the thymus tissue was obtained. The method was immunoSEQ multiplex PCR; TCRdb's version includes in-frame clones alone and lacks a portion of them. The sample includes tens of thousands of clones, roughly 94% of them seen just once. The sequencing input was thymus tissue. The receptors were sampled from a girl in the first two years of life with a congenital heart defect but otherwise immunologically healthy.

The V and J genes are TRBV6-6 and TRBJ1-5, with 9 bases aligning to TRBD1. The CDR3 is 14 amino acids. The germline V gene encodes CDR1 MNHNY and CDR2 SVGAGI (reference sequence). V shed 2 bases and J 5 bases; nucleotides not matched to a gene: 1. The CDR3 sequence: CASSYTGGYQPQHF. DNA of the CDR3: TGTGCCAGCAGTTACACAGGGGGCTATCAGCCCCAGCATTTT.

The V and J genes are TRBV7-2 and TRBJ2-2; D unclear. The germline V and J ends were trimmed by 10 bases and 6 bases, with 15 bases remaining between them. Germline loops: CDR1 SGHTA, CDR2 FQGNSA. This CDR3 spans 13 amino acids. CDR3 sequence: CATAPRPAGELFF. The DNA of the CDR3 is TGTGCCACCGCACCCCGACCGGCCGGGGAGCTGTTTTTT. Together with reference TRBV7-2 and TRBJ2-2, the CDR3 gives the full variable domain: GAGVSQSPSNKVTEKGKDVELRCDPISGHTALYWYRQSLGQGLEFLIYFQGNSAPDKSGLPSDRFSAERTGGSVSTLTIQRTQQEDSAVYLCATAPRPAGELFFGEGSRLTVL.

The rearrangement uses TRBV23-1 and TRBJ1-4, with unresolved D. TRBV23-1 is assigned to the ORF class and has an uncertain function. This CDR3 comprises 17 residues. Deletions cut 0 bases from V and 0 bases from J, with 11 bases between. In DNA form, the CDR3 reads TGCGCCAGCAGTCAATCGGCAGGTATTGCAACTAATGAAAAACTGTTTTTT. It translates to CASSQSAGIATNEKLFF.

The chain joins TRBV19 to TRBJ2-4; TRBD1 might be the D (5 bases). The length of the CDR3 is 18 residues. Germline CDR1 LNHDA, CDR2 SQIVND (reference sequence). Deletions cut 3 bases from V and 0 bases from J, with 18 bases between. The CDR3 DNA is TGTGCCAGTAGTATGCTCATAGGACAAACTTTAGCCAAAAACATTCAGTACTTC. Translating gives CASSMLIGQTLAKNIQYF. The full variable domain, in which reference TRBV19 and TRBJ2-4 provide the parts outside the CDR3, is DGGITQSPKYLFRKEGQNVTLSCEQNLNHDAMYWYRQDPGQGLRLIYYSQIVNDFQKGDIAEGYSVSREKKESFPLTVTSAQKNPTAFYLCASSMLIGQTLAKNIQYFGAGTRLSVL.

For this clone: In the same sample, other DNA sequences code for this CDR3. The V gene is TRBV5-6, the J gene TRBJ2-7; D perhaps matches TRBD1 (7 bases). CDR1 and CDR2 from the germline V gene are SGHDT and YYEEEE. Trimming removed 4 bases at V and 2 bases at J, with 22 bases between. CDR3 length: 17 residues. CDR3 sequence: CASSRSIRQGGAYEQYF. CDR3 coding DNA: TGTGCCAGCAGCCGTTCCATTAGACAGGGAGGCGCCTACGAGCAGTACTTC.

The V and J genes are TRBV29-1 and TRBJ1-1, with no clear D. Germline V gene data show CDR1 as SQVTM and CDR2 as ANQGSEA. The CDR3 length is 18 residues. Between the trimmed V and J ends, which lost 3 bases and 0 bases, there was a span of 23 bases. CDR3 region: CSVDGRWSSIRMNTEAFF. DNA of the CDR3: TGCAGCGTTGATGGAAGGTGGTCATCGATCCGAATGAACACTGAAGCTTTCTTT.

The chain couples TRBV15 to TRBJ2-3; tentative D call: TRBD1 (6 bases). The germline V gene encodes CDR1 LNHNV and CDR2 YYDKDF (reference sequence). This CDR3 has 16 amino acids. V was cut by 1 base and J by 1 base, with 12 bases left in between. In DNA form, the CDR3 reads TGTGCCACCAGCAGAGCAGGGGTCTTTGGCACAGATACGCAGTATTTT. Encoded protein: CATSRAGVFGTDTQYF.

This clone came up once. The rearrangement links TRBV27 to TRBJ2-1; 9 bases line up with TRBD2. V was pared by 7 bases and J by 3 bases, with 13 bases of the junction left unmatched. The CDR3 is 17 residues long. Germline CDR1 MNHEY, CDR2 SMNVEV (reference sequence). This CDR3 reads CASKRGELAGNYNEQFF. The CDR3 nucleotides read TGTGCCAGCAAGCGGGGGGAATTAGCGGGAAACTACAATGAGCAGTTCTTC.

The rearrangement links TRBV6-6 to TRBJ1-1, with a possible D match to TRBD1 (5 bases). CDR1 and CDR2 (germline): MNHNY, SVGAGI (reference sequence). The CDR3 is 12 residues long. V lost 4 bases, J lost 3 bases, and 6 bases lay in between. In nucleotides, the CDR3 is TGTGCCAGCAGTTGGGGGGACACTGAAGCTTTCTTT. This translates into CASSWGDTEAFF.

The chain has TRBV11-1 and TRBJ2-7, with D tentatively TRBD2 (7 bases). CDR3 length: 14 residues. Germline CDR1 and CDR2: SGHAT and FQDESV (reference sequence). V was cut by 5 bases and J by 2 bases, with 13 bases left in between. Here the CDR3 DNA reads TGTGCCAGCAGCAGGGGGGGGCCCACCTACGAGCAGTACTTC. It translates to CASSRGGPTYEQYF. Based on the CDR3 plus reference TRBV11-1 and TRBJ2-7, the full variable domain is EAEVAQSPRYKITEKSQAVAFWCDPISGHATLYWYRQILGQGPELLVQFQDESVVDDSQLPKDRFSAERLKGVDSTLKIQPAELGDSAMYLCASSRGGPTYEQYFGPGTRLTVT.

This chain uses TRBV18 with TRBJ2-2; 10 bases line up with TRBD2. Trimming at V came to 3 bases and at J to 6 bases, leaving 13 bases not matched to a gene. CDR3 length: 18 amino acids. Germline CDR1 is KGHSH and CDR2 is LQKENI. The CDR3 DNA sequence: TGTGCCAGCTCACCCGCGACTAGCGGGTACCGTTGCCCCGGGGAGCTGTTTTTT. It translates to CASSPATSGYRCPGELFF. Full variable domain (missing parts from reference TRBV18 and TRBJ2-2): NAGVMQNPRHLVRRRGQEARLRCSPMKGHSHVYWYRQLPEEGLKFMVYLQKENIIDESGMPKERFSAEFPKEGPSILRIQQVVRGDSAAYFCASSPATSGYRCPGELFFGEGSRLTVL.

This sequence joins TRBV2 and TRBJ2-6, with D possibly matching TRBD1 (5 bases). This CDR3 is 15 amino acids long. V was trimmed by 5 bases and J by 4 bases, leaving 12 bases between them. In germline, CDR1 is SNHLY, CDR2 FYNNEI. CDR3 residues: CASSMAGPGANVLTF. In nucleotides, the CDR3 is TGTGCCAGCAGTATGGCAGGGCCCGGGGCCAACGTCCTGACTTTC.